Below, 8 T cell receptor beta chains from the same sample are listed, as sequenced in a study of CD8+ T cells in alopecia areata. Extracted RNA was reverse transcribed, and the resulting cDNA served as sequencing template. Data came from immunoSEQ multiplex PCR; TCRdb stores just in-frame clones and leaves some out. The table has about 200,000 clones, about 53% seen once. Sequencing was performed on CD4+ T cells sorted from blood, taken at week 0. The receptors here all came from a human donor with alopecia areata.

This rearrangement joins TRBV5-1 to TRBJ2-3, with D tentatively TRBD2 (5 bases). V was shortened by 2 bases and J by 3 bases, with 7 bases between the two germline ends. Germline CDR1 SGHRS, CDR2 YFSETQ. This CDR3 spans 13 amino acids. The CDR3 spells CASSFGLTDTQYF. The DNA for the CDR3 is TGCGCCAGCAGCTTCGGACTTACAGATACGCAGTATTTT.

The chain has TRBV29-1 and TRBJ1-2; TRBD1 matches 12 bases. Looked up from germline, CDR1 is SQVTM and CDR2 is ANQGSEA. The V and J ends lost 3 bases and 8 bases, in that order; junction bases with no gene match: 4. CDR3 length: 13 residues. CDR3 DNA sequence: TGCAGCGTTGATGGGGACAGGGGGCGAGGCTACACCTTC. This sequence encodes CSVDGDRGRGYTF.

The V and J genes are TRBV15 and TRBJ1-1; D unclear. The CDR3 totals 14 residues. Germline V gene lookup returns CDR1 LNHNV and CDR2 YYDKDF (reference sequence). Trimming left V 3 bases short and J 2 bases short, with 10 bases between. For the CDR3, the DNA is TGTGCCACCAGCAGTTTGGGAGTAAACACTGAAGCTTTCTTT. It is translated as CATSSLGVNTEAFF.

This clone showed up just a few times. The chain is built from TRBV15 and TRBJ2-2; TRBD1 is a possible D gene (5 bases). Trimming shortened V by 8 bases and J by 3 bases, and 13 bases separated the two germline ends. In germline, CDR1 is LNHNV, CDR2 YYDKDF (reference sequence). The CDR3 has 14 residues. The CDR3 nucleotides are TGTGCCACCGGGGCAGGAGCCTACACCGGGGAGCTGTTTTTT. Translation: CATGAGAYTGELFF. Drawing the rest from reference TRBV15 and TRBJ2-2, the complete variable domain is DAMVIQNPRYQVTQFGKPVTLSCSQTLNHNVMYWYQQKSSQAPKLLFHYYDKDFNNEADTPDNFQSRRPNTSFCFLDIRSPGLGDTAMYLCATGAGAYTGELFFGEGSRLTVL.

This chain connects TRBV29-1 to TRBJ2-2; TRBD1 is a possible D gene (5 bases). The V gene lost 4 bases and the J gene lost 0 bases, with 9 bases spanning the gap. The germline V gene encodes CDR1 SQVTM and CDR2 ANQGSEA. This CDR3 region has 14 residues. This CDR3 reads CSVGQPSNTGELFF. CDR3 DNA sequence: TGCAGCGTTGGACAGCCATCGAACACCGGGGAGCTGTTTTTT.

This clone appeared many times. The CDR3 protein is CASSEINLGVDYQPQHF. The DNA of the CDR3 is TGCGCCAGCTCCGAGATCAATTTGGGGGTCGATTATCAGCCCCAGCATTTT. J is TRBJ1-5 and V is TRBV4-1, with a weak D call TRBD1 (5 bases). Trimming shortened V by 8 bases and J by 5 bases, and 25 bases separated the two germline ends. CDR3 size: 17 residues. In germline, CDR1 is MGHRA, CDR2 YSYEKL.

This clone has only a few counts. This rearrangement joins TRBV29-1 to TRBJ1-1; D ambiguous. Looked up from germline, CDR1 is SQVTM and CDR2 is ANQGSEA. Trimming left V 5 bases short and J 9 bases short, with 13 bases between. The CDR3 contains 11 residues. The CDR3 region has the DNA TGCAGCGTTCGGGGAAGTCAACAAGCTTTCTTT. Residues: CSVRGSQQAFF.

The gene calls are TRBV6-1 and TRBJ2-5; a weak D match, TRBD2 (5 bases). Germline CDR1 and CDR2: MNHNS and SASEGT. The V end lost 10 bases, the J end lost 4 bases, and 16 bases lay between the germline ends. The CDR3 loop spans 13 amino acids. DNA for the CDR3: TGTGCCACCCTTCGGGATATGCGAGAGACCCAGTACTTC. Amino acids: CATLRDMRETQYF.